A selection of T cell receptor beta chains follows, all from one sample in a study of brain metastases from non-small cell lung cancer. Measured with immunoSEQ multiplex PCR; TCRdb has only the in-frame clones, and not every one. The data hold 2,000 to 2,500 clones, with around 83% observed a single time. Specimen: primary lung tumor tissue. Every receptor here comes from a donor at least 40 years old with non-small cell lung cancer. Each CDR3 is given with its conserved first and last residue. D genes are given only for firm matches. Clone sizes are given selectively: once, few, many, or a class where the clone is expanded.

j_call,d_call,clone_size,v_call,cdr3_aa,cdr3_nt
TRBJ1-1,TRBD1,NA,TRBV7-2,CASSLHRGRTEAFF,TGTGCCAGCAGCTTACACAGGGGAAGGACTGAAGCTTTCTTT
TRBJ1-3,NA,few,TRBV7-2,CASSYPQAGAGNTIYF,TGTGCCAGCAGCTACCCCCAGGCAGGGGCTGGAAACACCATATATTTT
TRBJ1-2,TRBD1,NA,TRBV28,CASSPQGAAGYTF,TGTGCCAGCAGCCCACAGGGGGCTGCTGGCTACACCTTC
TRBJ1-2,TRBD1,NA,TRBV3-1/TRBV3-2,CASSAPGQLNYGYTF,TGTGCCAGCAGCGCTCCGGGACAGCTTAACTATGGCTACACCTTC
TRBJ2-7,NA,NA,TRBV27,CASSPGQPYEQYF,TGTGCCAGCAGCCCTGGGCAGCCCTACGAGCAGTACTTC
TRBJ1-1,TRBD1,NA,TRBV19,CASSVRGDRTYTEAFF,TGTGCCAGTAGTGTCCGGGGGGACAGGACCTACACTGAAGCTTTCTTT
TRBJ2-1,NA,NA,TRBV6-6,CASSYEVYNEQFF,TGTGCCAGCAGTTACGAGGTGTACAATGAGCAGTTCTTC
TRBJ1-5,NA,NA,TRBV5-5,CASSLESGASNQPQHF,TGTGCCAGCAGCTTGGAGTCGGGGGCGAGCAATCAGCCCCAGCATTTT
TRBJ2-3,NA,NA,TRBV6-5,CASSDSSSTDTQYF,TGTGCCAGCAGTGACTCGTCTAGCACAGATACGCAGTATTTT
TRBJ2-1,TRBD1,NA,TRBV7-8,CASRQTGGNFRNEQFF,TGTGCCAGCAGGCAGACAGGGGGTAATTTTCGGAATGAGCAGTTCTTC
TRBJ1-5,TRBD1,NA,TRBV19,CASSIWGTDNQPQHF,TGTGCCAGTAGTATTTGGGGGACAGACAATCAGCCCCAGCATTTT
TRBJ2-4,NA,once,TRBV4-3,CASSPSREVHRLNIQYF,TGCGCCAGCAGTCCATCCCGTGAGGTCCACCGACTAAACATTCAGTACTTC
TRBJ1-1,NA,NA,TRBV10-3,CAISESAVLEAFF,TGTGCCATCAGTGAGTCGGCGGTCCTTGAAGCTTTCTTT
TRBJ2-7,TRBD2,NA,TRBV27,CASSGSSGGAYEQYF,TGTGCCAGCAGTGGGTCTAGCGGGGGGGCCTACGAGCAGTACTTC
TRBJ1-1,NA,NA,TRBV2,CASSEGQVTEAFF,TGTGCCAGCAGTGAAGGACAGGTGACTGAAGCTTTCTTT
TRBJ1-1,TRBD1,NA,TRBV6-5,CASSYRQTGTTEAFF,TGTGCCAGCAGTTACCGACAGACAGGGACCACTGAAGCTTTCTTT
TRBJ2-7,NA,NA,TRBV7-2,CASSSPPFYEQYF,TGTGCCAGCAGTTCTCCACCCTTTTACGAGCAGTACTTC
TRBJ2-5,NA,NA,TRBV12-5,CASGPDYQETQYF,TGTGCTAGTGGCCCGGACTATCAAGAGACCCAGTACTTC
TRBJ1-3,NA,NA,TRBV9,CASSPTEGVAGNTIYF,TGTGCCAGCAGCCCTACCGAGGGCGTCGCAGGAAACACCATATATTTT
TRBJ1-3,NA,NA,TRBV2,CASSVNSGNTIYF,TGTGCCAGCAGTGTAAACAGTGGAAACACCATATATTTT
TRBJ2-7,TRBD1,NA,TRBV4-2,CASSYRGGNEQYF,TGTGCCAGCAGCTACAGGGGTGGCAACGAGCAGTACTTC
TRBJ2-7,TRBD2,NA,TRBV7-2,CASSEGLAGGKQYF,TGTGCCAGCAGCGAGGGACTAGCGGGGGGCAAACAGTACTTC
TRBJ1-2,NA,NA,TRBV28,CASSSQTANGYTF,TGTGCCAGCAGTTCCCAGACTGCCAATGGCTACACCTTC
TRBJ2-7,NA,NA,TRBV7-8,CASRSHRDSYEQYF,TGTGCCAGCAGGAGTCATCGGGACTCCTACGAGCAGTACTTC
TRBJ1-2,TRBD1,NA,TRBV5-6,CASSEVPPRGRSGYTF,TGTGCCAGCAGCGAAGTGCCGCCCAGGGGGCGAAGTGGCTACACCTTC
TRBJ2-1,TRBD2,once,TRBV19,CASSSLAGGDNEQFF,TGTGCCAGTAGTTCTTTAGCGGGGGGTGACAATGAGCAGTTCTTC
TRBJ2-1,TRBD2,NA,TRBV5-3,CASRPTSGPYNEQFF,TGTGCCTCCCGCCCCACTAGCGGTCCCTACAATGAGCAGTTCTTC
TRBJ2-3,NA,once,TRBV5-6,CASSSTQSTDTQYF,TGTGCCAGCAGCTCTACACAAAGCACAGATACGCAGTATTTT
TRBJ1-2,NA,once,TRBV9,CASSAGPGDGYTF,TGTGCCAGCAGCGCGGGACCTGGGGACGGCTACACCTTC
TRBJ1-6,NA,large,TRBV3-1/TRBV3-2,CASSLQARNSPLHF,TGTGCCAGCAGCCTACAGGCTCGGAATTCACCCCTCCACTTT
TRBJ1-2,NA,NA,TRBV5-6,CASSLAAYSYTF,TGTGCCAGCAGCTTGGCCGCCTATAGCTACACCTTC
TRBJ2-2,TRBD2,NA,TRBV19,CASRQRGPSNTGELFF,TGTGCCAGTAGGCAGCGGGGGCCCTCGAACACCGGGGAGCTGTTTTTT
TRBJ2-3,TRBD1,NA,TRBV6-5,CASRHAPGQGGTQYF,TGTGCCAGCAGACACGCCCCCGGACAGGGGGGTACGCAGTATTTT
TRBJ2-3,NA,NA,TRBV29-1,CSVEDTGTDTQYF,TGCAGCGTTGAAGATACGGGCACAGATACGCAGTATTTT
TRBJ1-1,NA,NA,TRBV6-5,CASSYSEVTEAFF,TGTGCCAGCAGTTACTCAGAGGTCACTGAAGCTTTCTTT
TRBJ1-5,TRBD1,NA,TRBV5-5,CASSPGQAGNQPQHF,TGTGCCAGTAGCCCGGGACAGGCGGGCAATCAGCCCCAGCATTTT
TRBJ2-7,NA,NA,TRBV7-3,CASSFRSNYEQYF,TGTGCCAGCAGCTTCAGGAGCAACTACGAGCAGTACTTC
TRBJ1-4,TRBD1,NA,TRBV28,CASSWTGATNEKLFF,TGTGCCAGCAGTTGGACAGGGGCAACTAATGAAAAACTGTTTTTT
TRBJ1-3,NA,NA,TRBV7-2,CASSLGGSGGNTIYF,TGTGCCAGCAGCTTAGGTGGCTCCGGGGGGAACACCATATATTTT
TRBJ2-1,NA,NA,TRBV19,CASSIGLNEQFF,TGTGCCAGTAGTATCGGACTGAATGAGCAGTTCTTC
TRBJ1-2,NA,NA,TRBV28,CASSLEGRGSRDGYTF,TGTGCCAGCAGTTTGGAGGGTAGGGGTTCCCGGGATGGCTACACCTTC
TRBJ1-2,NA,NA,TRBV29-1,CSVDSGPYGYTF,TGCAGCGTTGATTCAGGACCTTATGGCTACACCTTC
TRBJ2-7,NA,once,TRBV6-5,CASSYGQHYEQYF,TGTGCCAGCAGTTACGGGCAGCACTACGAGCAGTACTTC
TRBJ1-5,NA,NA,TRBV9,CASSVSPGEEQPQHF,TGTGCCAGCAGTGTATCCCCGGGGGAGGAGCAGCCCCAGCATTTT
TRBJ1-1,NA,once,TRBV18,CASSLSGDTEAFF,TGTGCCAGCTCACTATCAGGGGACACTGAAGCTTTCTTT
TRBJ2-6,NA,NA,TRBV9,CASSVAGSGANVLTF,TGTGCCAGCAGCGTAGCGGGCTCTGGGGCCAACGTCCTGACTTTC
TRBJ1-5,NA,few,TRBV11-3,CASSLVVNQPQHF,TGTGCCAGCAGCTTAGTTGTAAATCAGCCCCAGCATTTT
TRBJ2-6,NA,NA,TRBV28,CASSLWGPSSGANVLTF,TGTGCCAGCAGTTTATGGGGACCAAGCTCTGGGGCCAACGTCCTGACTTTC
TRBJ2-2,NA,NA,TRBV9,CASRGPGDTGELFF,TGTGCCAGCAGGGGGCCGGGCGACACCGGGGAGCTGTTTTTT
TRBJ2-7,NA,NA,TRBV5-1,CASSWDKPYEQYF,TGCGCCAGCAGCTGGGACAAGCCCTACGAGCAGTACTTC
TRBJ2-5,NA,NA,TRBV7-9,CASSLGDGQETQYF,TGTGCCAGCAGTTTAGGGGACGGACAAGAGACCCAGTACTTC
TRBJ2-7,NA,NA,TRBV19,CASSAKDGLYSYEQYF,TGTGCCAGTAGTGCCAAGGACGGGCTCTACTCCTACGAGCAGTACTTC
TRBJ1-5,NA,NA,TRBV28,CASSLSGKYSNQPQHF,TGTGCCAGCAGTTTATCCGGCAAGTATAGCAATCAGCCCCAGCATTTT
TRBJ2-7,TRBD2,NA,TRBV28,CASSPSGRVVEQYF,TGTGCCAGCAGTCCTAGCGGGAGAGTGGTCGAGCAGTACTTC
TRBJ2-1,TRBD2,NA,TRBV28,CASSLSGLAGHNEQFF,TGTGCCAGCAGTTTGAGCGGACTAGCGGGCCACAATGAGCAGTTCTTC
TRBJ2-7,NA,few,TRBV7-9,CASSIDRSYEQYF,TGTGCCAGCAGCATTGACCGTAGCTACGAGCAGTACTTC